This entry features one TCR beta chain sequence. The antigen is not known. Data came from immunoSEQ multiplex PCR; TCRdb stores just in-frame clones and leaves some out. The repertoire holds millions of clones, with 95% as singletons. Losses at the gene ends were 6 bases for V and 3 bases for J; bases not matched to a gene: 8. In germline, CDR1 is WSHSY, CDR2 SAAADI. The CDR3 length is 16 residues. The sample belongs to a study of shared clonotypes between healthy human individuals. Study-level information: Each donor contributed plates that comprised three CD4 naive, three CD4 memory, two CD8 naive and one CD8 memory.

Points from the study as a whole: Generally, naive subsets came out with larger estimated richness than memory subsets. Four donors showed sharing of approximately 5% of naive CD4 clonotypes. Sharing of clonotypes among donors was expected to vary with sequencing depth.

This chain connects TRBV10-2 to TRBJ2-1; TRBD2 aligns across 10 bases. The receptor comes from a man between 18 and 35 years old in good health. The sample consisted of naive CD4+ T cells sorted from blood. The subset is: CD45RA+ positively selected. The CDR3 sequence is CASRGERGGFYNEQFF. The DNA for the CDR3 is TGCGCCAGCAGGGGGGAGCGGGGGGGCTTCTACAATGAGCAGTTCTTC.